This TCR beta chain was identified in a study of T cell repertoires in cytomegalovirus infection. Turning to the study itself: CMV infection plus the matching HLA type was flagged by public TCR beta signatures. Study outcomes and limitations: The ex vivo response was dominated by HLA-C-restricted CMV-specific TCR beta clonotypes.

A single record per CDR3 protein comes from TCRdb applying MiXCR to the reads. Altogether some 300,000 distinct CDR3 sequences are present, roughly 16% being singletons, with the ten largest covering around 13%. As regards this clonotype: What it binds is not known.

Germline CDR1 MNHEY, CDR2 SVGEGT. Trimming took 5 bases from V and 5 from J, leaving 9 bases between them. CDR3 size: 12 residues. The sequenced sample was PBMCs. The chain carries TRBV6-2 or TRBV6-3 and TRBJ1-1, with D possibly matching TRBD1 (6 bases). The clonotype was recovered from a human donor in good health (CMV status not recorded). Some clones in this sample may be carry-over from other donors' samples. The CDR3, as DNA: TGTGCCAGCAGTGGAGGGGGGACTGAAGCTTTCTTT. Protein product: CASSGGGTEAFF.